Following are 8 T cell receptor beta chains from one sample sequenced in a study of control samples from healthy donors and cancer patients. Method: immunoSEQ multiplex PCR; TCRdb's copy keeps in-frame clones and lacks some. Of around 150,000 clones detected, roughly 95% appear once; the ten largest clones hold just over 1%. Specimen: blood. The origin of the receptors is a woman aged 25 to 45 in good health.

The rearrangement uses TRBV28 and TRBJ2-7; 10 nucleotides line up with TRBD1. CDR1 is MDHEN, CDR2 SYDVKM, per germline. This CDR3 has 16 residues. Losses at the gene ends were 5 bases for V and 3 bases for J; bases not matched to a gene: 10. The CDR3 loop is CASSLRGTGADYEQYF. The CDR3 DNA reads as TGTGCCAGCAGTCTACGAGGGACAGGGGCGGACTACGAGCAGTACTTC. The complete variable domain, with remaining parts taken from reference TRBV28 and TRBJ2-7, reads DVKVTQSSRYLVKRTGEKVFLECVQDMDHENMFWYRQDPGLGLRLIYFSYDVKMKEKGDIPEGYSVSREKKERFSLILESASTNQTSMYLCASSLRGTGADYEQYFGPGTRLTVT.

The rearrangement links TRBV11-2 to TRBJ2-6, with D tentatively TRBD1 (5 bases). The CDR3 covers 18 residues. Trimming took 5 bases from V and 2 from J, leaving 19 bases between them. The germline CDR1 and CDR2 sequences are SGHAT and FQNNGV. CDR3 in amino acids: CASSLSRAGRAGANVLTF. CDR3 coding DNA: TGTGCCAGCAGCCTCTCCAGGGCCGGCAGGGCTGGGGCCAACGTCCTGACTTTC.

This clone appeared once. The chain carries TRBV2 and TRBJ1-6, with 11 bases that match TRBD1. The germline gives CDR1 SNHLY, CDR2 FYNNEI. The CDR3 contains 15 residues. With V trimmed by 1 base and J by 9 bases, 2 bases remained unmatched. In nucleotides, the CDR3 is TGTGCCAGCAGTGAAGTGGGACAGGGGGTTTCACCCCTCCACTTT. Protein: CASSEVGQGVSPLHF.

The chain joins TRBV27 to TRBJ1-4; 8 bases are shared with TRBD1. Germline V lookup: CDR1 MNHEY, CDR2 SMNVEV (reference sequence). CDR3 length: 14 residues. V trimming: 8 bases; J trimming: 0 bases; junction bases outside the gene matches: 2. The CDR3 loop reads CASRQGTTNEKLFF. Written as DNA, the CDR3 is TGTGCCAGCCGACAGGGGACAACTAATGAAAAACTGTTTTTT. Looking up the rest from reference TRBV27 and TRBJ1-4 gives the full variable domain: EAQVTQNPRYLITVTGKKLTVTCSQNMNHEYMSWYRQDPGLGLRQIYYSMNVEVTDKGDVPEGYKVSRKEKRNFPLILESPSPNQTSLYFCASRQGTTNEKLFFGSGTQLSVL.

This clone was picked up one time. The chain links TRBV13 to TRBJ2-1; 9 bases map to TRBD2. Germline assignment: CDR1 PRHDT and CDR2 FYEKMQ (reference sequence). The CDR3 has 12 residues. V shed 6 bases and J 9 bases; nucleotides not matched to a gene: 3. The CDR3 DNA reads TGTGCCAGCAGGCGGGAGGGCGGTGAGCAGTTCTTC. It is translated as CASRREGGEQFF.

V usage is TRBV28 and J usage is TRBJ1-6, with D uncertain. V shed 4 bases and J shed 7 bases, with 8 bases lying between them. The CDR3 length is 13 residues. The germline V gene has CDR1 MDHEN and CDR2 SYDVKM. The CDR3 DNA follows: TGTGCCAGCAGTTCCGCCCGCAATTCACCCCTCCACTTT. As protein: CASSSARNSPLHF.

This sequence joins TRBV11-2 and TRBJ1-2; tentatively, D is TRBD1 (6 bases). The germline V and J ends were trimmed by 5 bases and 4 bases, with 14 bases remaining between them. The germline gives CDR1 SGHAT, CDR2 FQNNGV. The CDR3 consists of 14 residues. This CDR3 reads CASSPGGPPYGYTF. The CDR3 region has the DNA TGTGCCAGCAGCCCCGGGGGGCCACCCTATGGCTACACCTTC.

The gene calls are TRBV7-9 and TRBJ1-5, with D hard to call. Deletions cut 5 bases from V and 4 bases from J, with 9 bases between. Germline V gene lookup returns CDR1 SEHNR and CDR2 FQNEAQ (reference sequence). The CDR3 length is 13 residues. The CDR3 coding sequence is TGTGCCAGCAGCCCCGAGGGTAATCAGCCCCAGCATTTT. This translates into CASSPEGNQPQHF.